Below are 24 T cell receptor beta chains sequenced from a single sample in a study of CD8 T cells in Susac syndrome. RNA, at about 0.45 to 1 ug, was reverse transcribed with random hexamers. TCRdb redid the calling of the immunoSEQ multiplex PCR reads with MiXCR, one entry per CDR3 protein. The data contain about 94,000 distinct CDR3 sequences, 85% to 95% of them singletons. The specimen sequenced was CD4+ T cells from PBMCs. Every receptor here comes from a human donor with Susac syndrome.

CDR3 DNA: TGTGCCAGCAGCTTGGAGGGGGTTGGGCGGAACACTGAAGCTTTCTTT. Amino acids: CASSLEGVGRNTEAFF. The chain couples TRBV5-6 to TRBJ1-1, with D tentatively TRBD1 (6 bases). The CDR3 sequence is 16 residues long. CDR1 is SGHDT, CDR2 YYEEEE, per germline. The V end was cut by 0 bases, the J end by 1 base, with 13 bases between.

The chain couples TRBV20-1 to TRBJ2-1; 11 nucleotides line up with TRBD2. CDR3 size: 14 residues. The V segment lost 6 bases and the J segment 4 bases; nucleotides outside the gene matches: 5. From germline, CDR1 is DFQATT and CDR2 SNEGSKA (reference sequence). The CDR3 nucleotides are TGCAGTGCCTCCGGGACTAGCGGTTACAATGAGCAGTTCTTC. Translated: CSASGTSGYNEQFF.

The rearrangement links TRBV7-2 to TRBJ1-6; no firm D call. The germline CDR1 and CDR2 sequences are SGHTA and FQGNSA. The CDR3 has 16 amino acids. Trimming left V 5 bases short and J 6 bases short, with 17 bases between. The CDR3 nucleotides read TGTGCCAGCAGCCCGCGGACCAACAGCCGTAATTCACCCCTCCACTTT. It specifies CASSPRTNSRNSPLHF.

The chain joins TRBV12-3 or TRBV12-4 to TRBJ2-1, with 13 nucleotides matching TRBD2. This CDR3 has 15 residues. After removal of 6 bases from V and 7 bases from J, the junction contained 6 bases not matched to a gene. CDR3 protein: CASRLLAGGRNEQFF. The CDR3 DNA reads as TGTGCCAGCAGGCTACTAGCGGGGGGGCGGAATGAGCAGTTCTTC.

Here the CDR3 DNA reads TGCGCCAGCAGCTTGGCGGGGGGACCAACGAATGAGCAGTTCTTC. Translation: CASSLAGGPTNEQFF. The chain has TRBV5-1 and TRBJ2-1; 7 nucleotides agree with TRBD2. This CDR3 is built from 15 residues. The germline V gene has CDR1 SGHRS and CDR2 YFSETQ. Trimming removed 0 bases from V and 7 bases from J; junction bases left unmatched: 7.

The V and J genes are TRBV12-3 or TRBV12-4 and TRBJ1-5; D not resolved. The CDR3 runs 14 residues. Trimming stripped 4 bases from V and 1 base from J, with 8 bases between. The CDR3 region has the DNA TGTGCCAGCAGTTGGAGACGCAGCAATCAGCCCCAGCATTTT. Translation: CASSWRRSNQPQHF.

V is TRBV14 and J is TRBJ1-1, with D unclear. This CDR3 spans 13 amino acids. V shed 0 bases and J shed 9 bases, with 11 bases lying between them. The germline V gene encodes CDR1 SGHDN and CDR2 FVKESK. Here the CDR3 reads CASSQEVSDKAFF. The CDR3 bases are TGTGCCAGCAGCCAAGAAGTGTCAGACAAAGCTTTCTTT.

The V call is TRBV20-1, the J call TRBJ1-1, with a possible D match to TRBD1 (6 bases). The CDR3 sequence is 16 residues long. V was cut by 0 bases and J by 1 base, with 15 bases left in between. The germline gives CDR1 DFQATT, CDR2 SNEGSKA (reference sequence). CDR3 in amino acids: CSARDVTGNSNTEAFF. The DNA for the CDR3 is TGCAGTGCTAGAGATGTAACAGGGAATTCGAACACTGAAGCTTTCTTT.

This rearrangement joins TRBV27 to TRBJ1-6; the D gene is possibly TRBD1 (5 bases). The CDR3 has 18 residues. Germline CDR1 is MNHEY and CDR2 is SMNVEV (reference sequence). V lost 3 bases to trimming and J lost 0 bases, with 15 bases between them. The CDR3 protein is CASSFLIDRSSYNSPLHF. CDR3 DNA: TGTGCCAGCAGTTTCCTTATCGACAGAAGCTCCTATAATTCACCCCTCCACTTT.

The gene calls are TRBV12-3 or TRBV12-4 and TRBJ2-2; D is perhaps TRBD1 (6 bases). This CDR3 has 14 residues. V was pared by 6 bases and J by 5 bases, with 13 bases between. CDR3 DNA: TGTGCCAGCAGACGACAGGAAAGTACCGGGGAGCTGTTTTTT. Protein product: CASRRQESTGELFF.

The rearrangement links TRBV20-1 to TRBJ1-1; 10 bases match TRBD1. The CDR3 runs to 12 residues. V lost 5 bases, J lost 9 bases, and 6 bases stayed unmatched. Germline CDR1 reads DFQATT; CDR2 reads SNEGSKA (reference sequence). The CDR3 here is CSARDRGRQAFF. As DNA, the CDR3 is TGCAGTGCTCGTGACAGGGGGCGTCAAGCTTTCTTT.

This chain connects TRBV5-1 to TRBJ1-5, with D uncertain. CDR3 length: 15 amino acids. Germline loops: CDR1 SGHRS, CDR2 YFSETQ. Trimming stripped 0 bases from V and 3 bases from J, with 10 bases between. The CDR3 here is CASSLDGVTNQPQHF. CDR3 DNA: TGCGCCAGCAGCTTGGATGGGGTTACCAATCAGCCCCAGCATTTT.

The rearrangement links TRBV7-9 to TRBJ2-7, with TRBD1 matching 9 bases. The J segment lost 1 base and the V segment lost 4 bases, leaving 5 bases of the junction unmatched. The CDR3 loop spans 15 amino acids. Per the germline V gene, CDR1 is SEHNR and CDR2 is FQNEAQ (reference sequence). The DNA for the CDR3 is TGTGCCAGCAGCTCAGTACAGGGGGCTTCCTACGAGCAGTACTTC. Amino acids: CASSSVQGASYEQYF.

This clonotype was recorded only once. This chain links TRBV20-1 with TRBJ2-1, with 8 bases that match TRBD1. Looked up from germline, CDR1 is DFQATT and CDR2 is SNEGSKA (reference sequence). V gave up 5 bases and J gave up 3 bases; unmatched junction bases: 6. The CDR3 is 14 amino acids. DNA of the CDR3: TGCAGTGCTTCCGACAGGGGCCTCTACAATGAGCAGTTCTTC. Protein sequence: CSASDRGLYNEQFF.

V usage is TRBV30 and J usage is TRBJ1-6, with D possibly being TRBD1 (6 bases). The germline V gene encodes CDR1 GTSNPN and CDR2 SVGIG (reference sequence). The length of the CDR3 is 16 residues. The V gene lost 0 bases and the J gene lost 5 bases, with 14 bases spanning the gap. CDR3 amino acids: CAWSVSGQRNNSPLHF. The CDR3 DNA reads TGTGCCTGGAGTGTTTCCGGACAGCGAAATAATTCACCCCTCCACTTT.

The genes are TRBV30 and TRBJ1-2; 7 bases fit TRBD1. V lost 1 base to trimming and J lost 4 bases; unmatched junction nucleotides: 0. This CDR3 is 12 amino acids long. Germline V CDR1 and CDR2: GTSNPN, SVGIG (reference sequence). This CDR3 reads CAWSGDSYGYTF. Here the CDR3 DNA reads TGTGCCTGGAGTGGGGACAGCTATGGCTACACCTTC.

The CDR3 spells CASSFVSLGGNTEAFF. The CDR3 nucleotides read TGTGCCAGCAGCTTTGTTTCCCTTGGGGGCAACACTGAAGCTTTCTTT. The V gene is TRBV7-8, the J gene TRBJ1-1; D is perhaps TRBD1 (6 bases). This CDR3 has 16 amino acids. Trimming cost V 3 bases and J 2 bases, with 16 bases left between them. The germline CDR1 and CDR2 sequences are SGHVS and FQNEAQ.

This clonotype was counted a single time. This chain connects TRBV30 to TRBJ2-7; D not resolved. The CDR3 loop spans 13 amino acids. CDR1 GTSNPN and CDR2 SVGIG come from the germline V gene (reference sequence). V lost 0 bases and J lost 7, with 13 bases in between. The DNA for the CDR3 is TGTGCCTGGAGTGTTCAACAGCCCACGGAGCAGTACTTC. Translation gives CAWSVQQPTEQYF. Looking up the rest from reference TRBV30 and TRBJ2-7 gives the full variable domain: SQTIHQWPATLVQPVGSPLSLECTVEGTSNPNLYWYRQAAGRGLQLLFYSVGIGQISSEVPQNLSASRPQDRQFILSSKKLLLSDSGFYLCAWSVQQPTEQYFGPGTRLTVT.

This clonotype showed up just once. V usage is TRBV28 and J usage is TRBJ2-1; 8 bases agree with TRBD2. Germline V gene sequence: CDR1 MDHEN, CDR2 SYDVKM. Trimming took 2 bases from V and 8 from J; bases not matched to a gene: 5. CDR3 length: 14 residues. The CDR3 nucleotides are TGTGCCAGCAGTTTAAGCGGGGGCCGGGATGAGCAGTTCTTC. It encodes CASSLSGGRDEQFF. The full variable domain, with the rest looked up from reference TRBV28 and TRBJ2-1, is DVKVTQSSRYLVKRTGEKVFLECVQDMDHENMFWYRQDPGLGLRLIYFSYDVKMKEKGDIPEGYSVSREKKERFSLILESASTNQTSMYLCASSLSGGRDEQFFGPGTRLTVL.

The CDR3 sequence: CASSQELAGGFREQFF. The CDR3, as DNA: TGCGCCAGCAGCCAGGAACTAGCGGGGGGCTTTCGAGAGCAGTTCTTC. The V call is TRBV4-1, the J call TRBJ2-1, with TRBD2 matching 12 bases. The CDR3 has 16 amino acids. The V gene's germline CDR1 is MGHRA and CDR2 YSYEKL. J gave up 10 bases and V 3 bases, and 10 bases lay outside the gene matches.

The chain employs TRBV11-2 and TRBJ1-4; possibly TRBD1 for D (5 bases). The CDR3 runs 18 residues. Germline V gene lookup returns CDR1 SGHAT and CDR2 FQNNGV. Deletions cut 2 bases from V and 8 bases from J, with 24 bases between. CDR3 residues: CASSLFGTGGGLGEKLFF. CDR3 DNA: TGTGCCAGCAGCTTATTCGGAACCGGGGGGGGACTTGGGGAAAAACTGTTTTTT.

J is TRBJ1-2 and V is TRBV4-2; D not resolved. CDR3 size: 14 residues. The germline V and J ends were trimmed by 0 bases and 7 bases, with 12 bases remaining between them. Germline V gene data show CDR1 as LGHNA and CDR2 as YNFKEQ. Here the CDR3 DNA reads TGTGCCAGCAGCCAAGACTTCCCCTTGGGTGGCTACACCTTC. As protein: CASSQDFPLGGYTF.

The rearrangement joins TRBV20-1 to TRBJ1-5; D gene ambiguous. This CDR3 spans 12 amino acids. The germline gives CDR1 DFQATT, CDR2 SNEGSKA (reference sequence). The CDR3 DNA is TGCAGCGCAGACATTAGCAATCAGCCCCAGCATTTT. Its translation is CSADISNQPQHF.

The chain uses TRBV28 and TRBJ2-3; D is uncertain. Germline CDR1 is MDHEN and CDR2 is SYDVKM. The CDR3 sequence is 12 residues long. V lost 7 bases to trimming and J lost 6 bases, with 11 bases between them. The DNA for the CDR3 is TGTGCCAGCACAAGGGTGTCCGATACGCAGTATTTT. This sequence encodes CASTRVSDTQYF.